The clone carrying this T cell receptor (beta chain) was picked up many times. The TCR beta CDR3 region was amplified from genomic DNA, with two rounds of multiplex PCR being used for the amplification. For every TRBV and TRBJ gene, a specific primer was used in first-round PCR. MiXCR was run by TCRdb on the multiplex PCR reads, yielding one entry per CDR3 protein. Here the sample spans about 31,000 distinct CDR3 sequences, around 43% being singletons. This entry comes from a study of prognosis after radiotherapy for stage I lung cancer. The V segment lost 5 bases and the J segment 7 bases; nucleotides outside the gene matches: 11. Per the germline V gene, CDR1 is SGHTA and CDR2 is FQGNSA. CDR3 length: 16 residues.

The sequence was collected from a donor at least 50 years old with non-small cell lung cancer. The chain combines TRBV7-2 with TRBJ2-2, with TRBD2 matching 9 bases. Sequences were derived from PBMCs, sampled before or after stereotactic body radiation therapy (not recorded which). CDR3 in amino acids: CASSRGLASWNGELFF. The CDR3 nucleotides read TGTGCCAGCAGCAGGGGACTAGCCTCTTGGAACGGGGAGCTGTTTTTT.